This T cell receptor (beta chain) was sequenced during a study of post-analysis software for immune sequencing data. Findings and caveats of the study: About five TRBV segments, including TRBV5-6, TRBV5-1 and TRBV20-1, were more frequent in patients than controls. The F measure placed samples prepared in the same batch into strongly shared clusters.

Worth noting for this clonotype: The antigen is undetermined.

Trimming removed 8 bases from V and 6 bases from J; junction bases left unmatched: 10. This CDR3 contains 14 residues. Unique molecular identifiers were built into the TCR beta cDNA libraries. The authors obtained some 500,000 cDNA molecules from approximately 1 to 10 million T cells. TCRdb re-analysed the PCR reads in MiXCR, keeping a single row per CDR3 protein. Found here are fewer than 550,000 distinct CDR3 sequences, 34% of them singletons; the top ten hold 4.5% to 7.5%. The V gene is TRBV12-3 or TRBV12-4, the J gene TRBJ2-1, with 7 bases identical to TRBD1. The receptor's source is a girl aged 2-17 years with multiple sclerosis. Sequences were obtained from blood. The CDR3 DNA sequence: TGTGCCAGCGACCCGACAGGGTTCGGCAATGAGCAGTTCTTC. As protein: CASDPTGFGNEQFF.